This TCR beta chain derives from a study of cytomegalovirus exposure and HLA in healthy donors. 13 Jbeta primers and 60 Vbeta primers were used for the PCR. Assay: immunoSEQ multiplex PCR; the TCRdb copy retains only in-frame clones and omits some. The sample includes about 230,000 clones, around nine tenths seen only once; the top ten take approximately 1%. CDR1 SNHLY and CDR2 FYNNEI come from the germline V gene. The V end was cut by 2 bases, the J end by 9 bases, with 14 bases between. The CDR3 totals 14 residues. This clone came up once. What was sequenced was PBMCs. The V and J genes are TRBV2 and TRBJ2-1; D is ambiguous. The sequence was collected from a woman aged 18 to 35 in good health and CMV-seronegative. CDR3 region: CASSERRVAVEQFF. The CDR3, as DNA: TGTGCCAGCAGTGAAAGGCGAGTAGCCGTTGAGCAGTTCTTC. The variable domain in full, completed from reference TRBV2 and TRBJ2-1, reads EPEVTQTPSHQVTQMGQEVILRCVPISNHLYFYWYRQILGQKVEFLVSFYNNEISEKSEIFDDQFSVERPDGSNFTLKIRSTKLEDSAMYFCASSERRVAVEQFFGPGTRLTVL.